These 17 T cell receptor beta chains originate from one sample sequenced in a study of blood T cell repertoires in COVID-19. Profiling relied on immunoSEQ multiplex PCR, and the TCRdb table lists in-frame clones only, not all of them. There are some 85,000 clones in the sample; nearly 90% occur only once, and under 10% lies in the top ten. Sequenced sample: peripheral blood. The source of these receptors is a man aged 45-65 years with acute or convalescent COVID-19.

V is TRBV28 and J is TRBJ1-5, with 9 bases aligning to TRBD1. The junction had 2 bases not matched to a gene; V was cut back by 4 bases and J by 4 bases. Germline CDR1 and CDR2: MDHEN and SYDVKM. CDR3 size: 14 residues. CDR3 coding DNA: TGTGCCAGCAGTTCGACAGGGGGTAATCAGCCCCAGCATTTT. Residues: CASSSTGGNQPQHF.

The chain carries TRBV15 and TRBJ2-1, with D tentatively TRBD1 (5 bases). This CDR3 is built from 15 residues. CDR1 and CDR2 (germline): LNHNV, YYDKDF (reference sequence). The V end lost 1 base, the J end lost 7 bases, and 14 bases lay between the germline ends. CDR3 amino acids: CATSRGGRDPNEQFF. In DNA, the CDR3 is TGTGCCACCAGCAGAGGGGGCAGGGATCCAAATGAGCAGTTCTTC.

CDR3 sequence (DNA): TGTGCCAGCAGTTACTCGGGGCGGGGTCCTAGTGAAAAACTGTTTTTT. It specifies CASSYSGRGPSEKLFF. The V and J genes are TRBV6-5 and TRBJ1-4, with D possibly TRBD1 on 5 matching bases. This CDR3 comprises 16 residues. In germline, CDR1 is MNHEY, CDR2 SVGAGI. V was pared by 0 bases and J by 7 bases, with 15 bases between.

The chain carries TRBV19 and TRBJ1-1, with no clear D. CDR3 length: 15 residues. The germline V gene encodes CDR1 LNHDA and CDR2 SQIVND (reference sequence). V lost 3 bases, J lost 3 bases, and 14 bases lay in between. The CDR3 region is CASSIGTGYYTEAFF. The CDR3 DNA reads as TGTGCCAGTAGTATCGGCACGGGGTATTACACTGAAGCTTTCTTT.

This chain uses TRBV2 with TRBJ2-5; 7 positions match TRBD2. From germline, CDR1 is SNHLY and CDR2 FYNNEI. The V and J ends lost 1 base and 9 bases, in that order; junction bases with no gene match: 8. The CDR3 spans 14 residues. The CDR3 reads CASSEGTGRGAQYF. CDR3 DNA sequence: TGTGCCAGCAGTGAAGGGACCGGCCGGGGGGCCCAGTACTTC.

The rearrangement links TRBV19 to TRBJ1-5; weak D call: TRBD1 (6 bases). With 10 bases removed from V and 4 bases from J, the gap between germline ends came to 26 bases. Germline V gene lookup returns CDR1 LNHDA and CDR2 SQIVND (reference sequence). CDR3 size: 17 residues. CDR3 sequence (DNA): TGTGCCAATACCGACGTACCCTTCAGGGGACGAAATCAGCCCCAGCATTTT. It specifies CANTDVPFRGRNQPQHF.

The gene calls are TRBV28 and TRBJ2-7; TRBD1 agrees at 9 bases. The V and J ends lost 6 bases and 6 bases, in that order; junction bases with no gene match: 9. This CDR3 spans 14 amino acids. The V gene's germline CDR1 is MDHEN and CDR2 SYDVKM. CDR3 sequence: CASSLWDRAGEQYV. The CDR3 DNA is TGTGCCAGCAGCCTTTGGGACAGGGCGGGCGAGCAGTACGTC.

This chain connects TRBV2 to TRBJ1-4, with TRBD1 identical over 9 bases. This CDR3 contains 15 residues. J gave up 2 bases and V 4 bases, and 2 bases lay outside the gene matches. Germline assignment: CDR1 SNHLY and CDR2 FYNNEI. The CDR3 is CASSVGQGTNEKLFF. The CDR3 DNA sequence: TGTGCCAGCAGTGTTGGACAGGGGACTAATGAAAAACTGTTTTTT.

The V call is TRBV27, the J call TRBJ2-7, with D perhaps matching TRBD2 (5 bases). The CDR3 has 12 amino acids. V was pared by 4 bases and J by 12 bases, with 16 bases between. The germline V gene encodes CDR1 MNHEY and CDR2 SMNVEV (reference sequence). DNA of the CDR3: TGTGCCAGCAGTTCCCAGGCCGGAGAGGGGTACTTC. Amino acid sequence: CASSSQAGEGYF.

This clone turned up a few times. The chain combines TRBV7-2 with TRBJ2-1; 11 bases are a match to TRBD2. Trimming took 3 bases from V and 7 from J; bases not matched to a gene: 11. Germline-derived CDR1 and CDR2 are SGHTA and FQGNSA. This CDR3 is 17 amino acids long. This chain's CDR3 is CASSLHLAGGPFNEQFF. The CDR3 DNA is TGTGCCAGCAGCTTGCACTTAGCGGGGGGGCCTTTTAATGAGCAGTTCTTC.

This chain's CDR3 is CAWSVGGETQYF. In DNA, the CDR3 is TGTGCCTGGAGTGTGGGGGGAGAGACCCAGTACTTC. The chain is built from TRBV30 and TRBJ2-5, with D possibly matching TRBD2 (6 bases). Trimming removed 0 bases at V and 4 bases at J, with 6 bases between. Germline V CDR1 and CDR2: GTSNPN, SVGIG (reference sequence). This CDR3 is 12 amino acids long.

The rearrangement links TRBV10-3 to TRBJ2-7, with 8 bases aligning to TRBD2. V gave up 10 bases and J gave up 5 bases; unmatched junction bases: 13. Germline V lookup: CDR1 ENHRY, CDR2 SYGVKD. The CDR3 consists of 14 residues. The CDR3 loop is CATRGAGGKNEQYF. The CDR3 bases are TGTGCCACTCGCGGGGCGGGGGGTAAGAACGAGCAGTACTTC.

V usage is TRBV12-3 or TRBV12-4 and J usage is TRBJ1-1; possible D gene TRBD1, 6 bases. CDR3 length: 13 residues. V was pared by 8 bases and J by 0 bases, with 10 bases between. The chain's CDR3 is CASRDNMNTEAFF. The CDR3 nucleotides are TGTGCCAGCCGGGACAACATGAACACTGAAGCTTTCTTT.

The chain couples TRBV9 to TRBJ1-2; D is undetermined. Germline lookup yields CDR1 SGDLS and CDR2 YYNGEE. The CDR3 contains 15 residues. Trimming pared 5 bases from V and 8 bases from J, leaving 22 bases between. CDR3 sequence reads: CASSETPSPYEGYTF. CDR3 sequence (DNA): TGTGCCAGCAGTGAAACCCCGAGCCCCTATGAGGGCTACACCTTC.

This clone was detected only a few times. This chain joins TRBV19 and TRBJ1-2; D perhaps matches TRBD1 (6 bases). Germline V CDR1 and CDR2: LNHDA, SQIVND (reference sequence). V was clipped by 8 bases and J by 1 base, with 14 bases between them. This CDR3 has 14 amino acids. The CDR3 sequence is CASGPRTVNYGYTF. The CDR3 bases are TGTGCCAGTGGACCGCGGACAGTTAACTATGGCTACACCTTC.

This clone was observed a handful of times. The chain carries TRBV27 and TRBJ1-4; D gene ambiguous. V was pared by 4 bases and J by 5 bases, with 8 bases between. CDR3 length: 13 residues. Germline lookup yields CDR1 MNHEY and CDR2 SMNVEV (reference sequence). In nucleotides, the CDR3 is TGTGCCAGCAGTTCCCTTCTGAATGAAAAACTGTTTTTT. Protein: CASSSLLNEKLFF. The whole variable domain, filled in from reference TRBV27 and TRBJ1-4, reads EAQVTQNPRYLITVTGKKLTVTCSQNMNHEYMSWYRQDPGLGLRQIYYSMNVEVTDKGDVPEGYKVSRKEKRNFPLILESPSPNQTSLYFCASSSLLNEKLFFGSGTQLSVL.

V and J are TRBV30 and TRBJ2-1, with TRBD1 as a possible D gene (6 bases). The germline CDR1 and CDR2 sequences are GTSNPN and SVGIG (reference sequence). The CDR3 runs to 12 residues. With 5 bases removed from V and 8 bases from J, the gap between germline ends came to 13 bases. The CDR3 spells CAWDLQGHEQFF. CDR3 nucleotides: TGTGCCTGGGATTTACAGGGACATGAGCAGTTCTTC.